These 30 T cell receptor beta chains were all obtained from the same sample, sequenced in a study of PD-1 blockade in classical Hodgkin lymphoma (dated by TCRdb to about 2020). Interpreted using the paper, the time point label stands for: cycle 2 day 1 (C2D1) of nivolumab. Every trial patient had relapsed following autologous stem cell transplantation, and prior brentuximab vedotin exposure was what differed among cohorts A, B and C. The library was produced with the immunoSEQ multiplex PCR assay. As stored in TCRdb, this immuneACCESS dataset retains in-frame rearrangements with V and J assigned. A fraction of the clones does not appear; measured against another copy, unresolved V genes explain less than half of the discrepancy, and the remainder lacks a known reason. The sample table holds more than 85,000 clones, of which 92% were seen once. Together, the top ten hold approximately 2.5% of the sample.

The input for sequencing was peripheral blood mononuclear cells (PBMCs), taken before the second cycle of nivolumab. These receptors were obtained from a human donor with classical Hodgkin lymphoma.

The V and J genes are TRBV27 and TRBJ1-2; D perhaps matches TRBD1 (5 bases). The CDR3 runs 12 residues. Trimming stripped 4 bases from V and 8 bases from J, with 11 bases between. Germline V lookup: CDR1 MNHEY, CDR2 SMNVEV (reference sequence). The CDR3 loop reads CASSSGPLGYTF. DNA of the CDR3: TGTGCCAGCAGTTCGGGACCACTAGGCTACACCTTC.

The rearrangement links TRBV6-1 to TRBJ2-1; D may be TRBD1 or TRBD2 (5 bases each). Trimming removed 2 bases at V and 0 bases at J, with 17 bases between. CDR1 and CDR2 from the germline V gene are MNHNS and SASEGT. This CDR3 region has 18 residues. CDR3 region: CASSELPLGDSSYNEQFF. The CDR3 nucleotides are TGTGCCAGCAGTGAACTACCCCTGGGGGATAGCTCCTACAATGAGCAGTTCTTC.

This clone was observed a single time. The CDR3 sequence: CASSLRTSAQTDTQYF. The CDR3 DNA follows: TGTGCCAGCAGCTTGAGGACTAGCGCACAGACAGATACGCAGTATTTT. The chain combines TRBV7-6 with TRBJ2-3; the match to TRBD2 covers 9 bases. The V gene end was trimmed by 3 bases and the J gene end by 3 bases; junction bases not matched to a gene: 7. Germline CDR1 and CDR2: SGHVS and FNYEAQ. The CDR3 totals 16 residues.

This rearrangement joins TRBV27 to TRBJ1-2, with a weak D call TRBD1 (5 bases). CDR3 size: 14 residues. Trimming left V 5 bases short and J 7 bases short, with 17 bases between. Germline CDR1 reads MNHEY; CDR2 reads SMNVEV (reference sequence). The chain's CDR3 is CASSDGASSSGYTF. CDR3 coding DNA: TGTGCCAGCAGTGACGGGGCTTCTTCGAGTGGCTACACCTTC.

CDR3 in DNA: TGTGCCAGCAGCTTAGTAGGACAGGGAGGGAATGGAAACACCATATATTTT. Its protein product is CASSLVGQGGNGNTIYF. The genes are TRBV7-6 and TRBJ1-3; 8 nucleotides agree with TRBD1. After removal of 1 base from V and 3 bases from J, the junction contained 8 bases not matched to a gene. The CDR3 extends over 17 amino acids. Germline CDR1 and CDR2: SGHVS and FNYEAQ.

The chain uses TRBV6-5 and TRBJ2-7; 7 bases agree with TRBD2. The CDR3 sequence is 14 residues long. Germline loops: CDR1 MNHEY, CDR2 SVGAGI. Unmatched junction bases numbered 8, after V lost 7 bases and J lost 2 bases. CDR3 nucleotide sequence: TGTGCCAGCACCCCGCGGGGGAGCACCTACGAGCAGTACTTC. Translating it yields CASTPRGSTYEQYF.

This clone was seen just once. This rearrangement joins TRBV5-4 to TRBJ2-2; D is ambiguous. Per germline, CDR1 SGHNT and CDR2 YYREEE (reference sequence). The CDR3 consists of 14 residues. With 0 bases removed from V and 1 base from J, the gap between germline ends came to 4 bases. CDR3: CASSLEENTGELFF. In DNA, the CDR3 is TGTGCCAGCAGCTTGGAAGAGAACACCGGGGAGCTGTTTTTT.

V gene TRBV7-9 combines with J gene TRBJ2-7; D is uncertain. This CDR3 contains 15 residues. Germline CDR1 and CDR2: SEHNR and FQNEAQ (reference sequence). With 2 bases removed from V and 3 bases from J, the gap between germline ends came to 14 bases. The CDR3 protein is CASSLLGMDRYEQYF. CDR3 sequence (DNA): TGTGCCAGCAGCTTACTGGGGATGGATCGCTACGAGCAGTACTTC.

This chain links TRBV5-5 with TRBJ2-7; 7 bases agree with TRBD2. V lost 4 bases to trimming and J lost 3 bases; unmatched junction nucleotides: 7. This CDR3 region has 14 residues. Germline V lookup: CDR1 SGHKS, CDR2 YYEKEE (reference sequence). CDR3 sequence (DNA): TGTGCCAGCAGCCTCCGGACTAGGCACTACGAGCAGTACTTC. Translated, it gives CASSLRTRHYEQYF.

The chain couples TRBV7-2 to TRBJ1-1; D is unresolved. This CDR3 has 14 amino acids. Germline assignment: CDR1 SGHTA and CDR2 FQGNSA. Deletions cut 5 bases from V and 4 bases from J, with 14 bases between. The CDR3: CASSPERISTEAFF. The CDR3 DNA reads as TGTGCCAGCAGCCCCGAACGGATCAGCACTGAAGCTTTCTTT.

This chain connects TRBV5-1 to TRBJ1-1; D is ambiguous. Germline loops: CDR1 SGHRS, CDR2 YFSETQ. The CDR3 sequence is 13 residues long. The V and J ends lost 0 bases and 0 bases respectively, with 3 bases between them. CDR3 sequence reads: CASSLGVNTEAFF. The CDR3 DNA follows: TGCGCCAGCAGCTTGGGGGTGAACACTGAAGCTTTCTTT. Full variable domain (remainder filled in from reference TRBV5-1 and TRBJ1-1): KAGVTQTPRYLIKTRGQQVTLSCSPISGHRSVSWYQQTPGQGLQFLFEYFSETQRNKGNFPGRFSGRQFSNSRSEMNVSTLELGDSALYLCASSLGVNTEAFFGQGTRLTVV.

This chain uses TRBV7-2 with TRBJ2-7; D call uncertain. The CDR3 loop spans 15 amino acids. Trimming stripped 0 bases from V and 2 bases from J, with 11 bases between. Germline CDR1 SGHTA, CDR2 FQGNSA. CDR3 protein: CASSLASDLTYEQYF. The CDR3 DNA reads TGTGCCAGCAGCTTAGCCTCGGACCTCACCTACGAGCAGTACTTC.

V and J are TRBV5-1 and TRBJ2-7; 14 bases are a match to TRBD2. Germline V gene data show CDR1 as SGHRS and CDR2 as YFSETQ. The CDR3 has 17 residues. Trimming at V came to 4 bases and at J to 0 bases, leaving 6 bases not matched to a gene. Here the CDR3 reads CASSRTSGRLSSYEQYF. CDR3 DNA: TGCGCCAGCAGCCGGACTAGCGGGAGGCTCAGCTCCTACGAGCAGTACTTC.

Here the CDR3 DNA reads TGTGCCAGCAGGATGAGGGGGGGGTCCCGAACCTACGAGCAGTACTTC. It is translated as CASRMRGGSRTYEQYF. V usage is TRBV28 and J usage is TRBJ2-7, with a weak D call TRBD2 (7 bases). The CDR3 runs to 16 residues. The germline gives CDR1 MDHEN, CDR2 SYDVKM. With 6 bases removed from V and 2 bases from J, the gap between germline ends came to 20 bases.

This rearrangement joins TRBV7-9 to TRBJ2-3; D is unclear. There are 11 residues in the CDR3. Trimming took off 3 bases at V and 4 bases at J, with 2 bases between the two ends. Germline values: CDR1 SEHNR, CDR2 FQNEAQ (reference sequence). CDR3 sequence reads: CASSFSDTQYF. CDR3 nucleotides: TGTGCCAGCAGCTTCTCAGATACGCAGTATTTT.

The chain carries TRBV4-2 and TRBJ2-5; a possible D gene is TRBD1 (5 bases). CDR1 is LGHNA, CDR2 YNFKEQ, per germline. The V and J ends lost 0 bases and 5 bases respectively, with 16 bases between them. The CDR3 spans 16 residues. CDR3 amino acids: CASSQDSQAVGETQYF. The CDR3 DNA is TGTGCCAGCAGCCAAGATTCACAGGCGGTAGGGGAGACCCAGTACTTC.

This rearrangement joins TRBV5-6 to TRBJ2-2; D gene unclear. Trimming pared 1 base from V and 7 bases from J, leaving 8 bases between. The CDR3 loop spans 13 amino acids. CDR1 and CDR2 from the germline V gene are SGHDT and YYEEEE. In nucleotides, the CDR3 is TGTGCCAGCAGCTTGCCTAGAGGCGGGGAGCTGTTTTTT. Protein: CASSLPRGGELFF.

The chain combines TRBV2 with TRBJ1-2, with 8 bases identical to TRBD1. CDR3 length: 13 residues. With V trimmed by 4 bases and J by 7 bases, 5 bases remained unmatched. Germline lookup yields CDR1 SNHLY and CDR2 FYNNEI. This chain's CDR3 is CASSGQGAGGYTF. CDR3 DNA: TGTGCCAGCAGTGGCCAGGGGGCGGGTGGCTACACCTTC.

This chain connects TRBV6-5 to TRBJ2-6; D possibly corresponds to TRBD2 (5 bases). CDR1 MNHEY and CDR2 SVGAGI come from the germline V gene. V was trimmed by 0 bases and J by 2 bases, leaving 8 bases between them. The CDR3 loop spans 16 amino acids. CDR3 coding DNA: TGTGCCAGCAGTTACTCGACCGGGACTGGGGCCAACGTCCTGACTTTC. Residues: CASSYSTGTGANVLTF.

The genes are TRBV28 and TRBJ1-5; TRBD1 matches at 7 bases. Looked up from germline, CDR1 is MDHEN and CDR2 is SYDVKM. V was pared by 10 bases and J by 3 bases, with 6 bases of the junction left unmatched. This CDR3 has 13 residues. CDR3 DNA: TGTGCCACCGAACAGGGGAACAATCAGCCCCAGCATTTT. It is translated as CATEQGNNQPQHF.

V is TRBV5-1 and J is TRBJ2-7; the match to TRBD1 covers 10 bases. The V and J ends lost 3 bases and 6 bases, in that order; junction bases with no gene match: 6. The CDR3 sequence is 14 residues long. Looked up from germline, CDR1 is SGHRS and CDR2 is YFSETQ. This CDR3 reads CASSWGDRGGEQYF. CDR3 coding DNA: TGCGCCAGCAGCTGGGGGGACAGGGGTGGCGAGCAGTACTTC.

The gene calls are TRBV27 and TRBJ2-1; a weak D match, TRBD1 (6 bases). The ends were cut back, 5 bases at V and 0 bases at J, with 17 bases in the middle. Germline lookup yields CDR1 MNHEY and CDR2 SMNVEV (reference sequence). This CDR3 has 17 residues. CDR3 in amino acids: CASSPHYTGSSYNEQFF. Here the CDR3 DNA reads TGTGCCAGCAGTCCTCACTACACAGGGAGCTCCTACAATGAGCAGTTCTTC.

This clone came up a few times. The chain joins TRBV7-8 to TRBJ1-4; D gene uncertain. Trimming cost V 2 bases and J 8 bases, with 12 bases left between them. The CDR3 is 14 residues long. Germline-derived CDR1 and CDR2 are SGHVS and FQNEAQ. The CDR3 loop reads CASSLMGFGEKLFF. The CDR3 nucleotides read TGTGCCAGCAGCTTAATGGGGTTTGGAGAAAAACTGTTTTTT.

V usage is TRBV30 and J usage is TRBJ1-3, with D uncertain. Germline CDR1 and CDR2: GTSNPN and SVGIG (reference sequence). V was cut by 2 bases and J by 4 bases, with 9 bases left in between. The CDR3 is made up of 13 amino acids. CDR3 residues: CAWSRDPGNTIYF. CDR3 DNA sequence: TGTGCCTGGAGTAGGGATCCAGGAAACACCATATATTTT.

V gene TRBV7-2 combines with J gene TRBJ2-1; 14 nucleotides agree with TRBD2. Germline CDR1 is SGHTA and CDR2 is FQGNSA. Germline trimming cut 6 bases from V and 2 bases from J; bases unmatched to any gene: 12. The CDR3 extends over 19 amino acids. The CDR3 DNA reads TGTGCCAGCAGGTCCCCCGGGACTAGCGGGAGTCGGACCTACAATGAGCAGTTCTTC. This sequence encodes CASRSPGTSGSRTYNEQFF.

This chain links TRBV15 with TRBJ2-1, with 10 bases that match TRBD2. The ends lost 0 bases at V and 9 bases at J; junction bases unmatched: 17. Looked up from germline, CDR1 is LNHNV and CDR2 is YYDKDF (reference sequence). The CDR3 totals 19 residues. The CDR3 DNA is TGTGCCACCAGCAGAGATTCCGCACTGTCAGCGGGAGGGACCGCTGAGCAGTTCTTC. Its protein product is CATSRDSALSAGGTAEQFF.

The chain couples TRBV5-6 to TRBJ2-4; D is uncertain. Trimming shortened V by 0 bases and J by 6 bases, and 1 base separated the two germline ends. Per the germline V gene, CDR1 is SGHDT and CDR2 is YYEEEE. The CDR3 consists of 11 residues. The CDR3 DNA is TGTGCCAGCAGCTTGGGAAACATTCAGTACTTC. Encoded protein: CASSLGNIQYF.

This rearrangement joins TRBV5-5 to TRBJ2-3, with D hard to call. Deletions cut 4 bases from V and 4 bases from J, with 10 bases between. The CDR3 loop spans 13 amino acids. Germline CDR1 is SGHKS and CDR2 is YYEKEE (reference sequence). The CDR3 nucleotides are TGTGCCAGCAGCAGCAATCGGCCAGATACGCAGTATTTT. Translated, it gives CASSSNRPDTQYF.

The genes are TRBV6-6 and TRBJ1-2; maybe TRBD1 (5 bases). CDR1 MNHNY and CDR2 SVGAGI come from the germline V gene (reference sequence). The length of the CDR3 is 14 residues. V was trimmed by 3 bases and J by 4 bases, leaving 12 bases between them. The DNA of the CDR3 is TGTGCCAGCAGTTATCGGGGGGATGGCTATGGCTACACCTTC. This codes for CASSYRGDGYGYTF.

The V gene is TRBV2, the J gene TRBJ2-6, with TRBD2 identical over 11 bases. The CDR3 contains 19 residues. Germline CDR1 is SNHLY and CDR2 is FYNNEI. V trimming: 3 bases; J trimming: 4 bases; junction bases outside the gene matches: 11. In DNA form, the CDR3 reads TGTGCCAGCAGTGAGTCCGTAGCGGGAGGGCCGGGAGGGGCCAACGTCCTGACTTTC. It is translated as CASSESVAGGPGGANVLTF.